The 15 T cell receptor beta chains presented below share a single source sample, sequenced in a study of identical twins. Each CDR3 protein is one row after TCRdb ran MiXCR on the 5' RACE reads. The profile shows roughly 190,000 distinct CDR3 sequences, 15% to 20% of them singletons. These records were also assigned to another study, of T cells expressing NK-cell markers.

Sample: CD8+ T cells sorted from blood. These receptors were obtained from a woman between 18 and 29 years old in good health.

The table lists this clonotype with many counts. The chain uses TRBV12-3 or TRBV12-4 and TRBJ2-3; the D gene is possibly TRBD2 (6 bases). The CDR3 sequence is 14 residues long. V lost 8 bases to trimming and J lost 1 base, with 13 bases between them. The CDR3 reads CASWRDSRTDTQYF. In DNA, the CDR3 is TGTGCCAGCTGGCGGGATTCTCGCACAGATACGCAGTATTTT.

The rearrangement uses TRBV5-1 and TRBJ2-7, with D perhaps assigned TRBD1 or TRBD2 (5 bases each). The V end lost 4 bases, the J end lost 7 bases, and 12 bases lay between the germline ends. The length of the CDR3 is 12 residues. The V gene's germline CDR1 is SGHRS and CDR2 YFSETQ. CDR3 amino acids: CASSGDAPEQYF. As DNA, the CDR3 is TGCGCCAGCAGCGGGGACGCCCCGGAGCAGTACTTC.

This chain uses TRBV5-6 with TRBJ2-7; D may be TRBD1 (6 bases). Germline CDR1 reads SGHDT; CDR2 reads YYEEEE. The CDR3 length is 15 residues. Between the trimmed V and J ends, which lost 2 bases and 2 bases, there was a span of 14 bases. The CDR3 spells CASSFAGTPPYEQYF. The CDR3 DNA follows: TGTGCCAGCAGCTTCGCCGGGACACCTCCCTACGAGCAGTACTTC.

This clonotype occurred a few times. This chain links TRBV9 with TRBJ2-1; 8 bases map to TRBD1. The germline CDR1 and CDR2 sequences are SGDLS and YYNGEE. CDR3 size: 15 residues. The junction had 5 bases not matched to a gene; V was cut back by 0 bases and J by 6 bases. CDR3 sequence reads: CASSVVQGASNEQFF. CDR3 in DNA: TGTGCCAGCAGCGTAGTCCAGGGGGCCAGCAATGAGCAGTTCTTC.

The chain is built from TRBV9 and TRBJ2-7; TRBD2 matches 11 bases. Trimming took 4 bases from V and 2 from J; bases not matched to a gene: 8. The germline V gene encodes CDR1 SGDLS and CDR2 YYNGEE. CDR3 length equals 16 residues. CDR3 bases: TGTGCCAGCAGCCCCCTGTATAGCGGGGGGGCCTACGAGCAGTACTTC. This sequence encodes CASSPLYSGGAYEQYF. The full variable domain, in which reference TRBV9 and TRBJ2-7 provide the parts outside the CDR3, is DSGVTQTPKHLITATGQRVTLRCSPRSGDLSVYWYQQSLDQGLQFLIQYYNGEERAKGNILERFSAQQFPDLHSELNLSSLELGDSALYFCASSPLYSGGAYEQYFGPGTRLTVT.

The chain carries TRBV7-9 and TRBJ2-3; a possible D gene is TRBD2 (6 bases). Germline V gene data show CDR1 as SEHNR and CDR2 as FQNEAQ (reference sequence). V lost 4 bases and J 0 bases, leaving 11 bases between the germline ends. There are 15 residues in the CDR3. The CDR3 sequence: CASSSPSVSTDTQYF. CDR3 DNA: TGTGCCAGCAGCTCACCTAGCGTAAGCACAGATACGCAGTATTTT. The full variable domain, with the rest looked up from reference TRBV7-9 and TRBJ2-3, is DTGVSQNPRHKITKRGQNVTFRCDPISEHNRLYWYRQTLGQGPEFLTYFQNEAQLEKSRLLSDRFSAERPKGSFSTLEIQRTEQGDSAMYLCASSSPSVSTDTQYFGPGTRLTVL.

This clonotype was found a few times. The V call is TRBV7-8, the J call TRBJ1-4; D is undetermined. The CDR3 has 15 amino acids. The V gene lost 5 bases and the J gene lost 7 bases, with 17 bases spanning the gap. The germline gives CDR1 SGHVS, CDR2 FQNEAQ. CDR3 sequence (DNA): TGTGCCAGCAGCCTAAACGTTTTAGTGAGTGAAAAACTGTTTTTT. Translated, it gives CASSLNVLVSEKLFF.

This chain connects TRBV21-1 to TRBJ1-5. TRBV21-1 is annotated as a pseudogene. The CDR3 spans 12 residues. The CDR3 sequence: CASSKRGQPQHF. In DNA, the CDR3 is TGTGCCAGCAGCAAACGGGGTCAGCCCCAGCATTTT.

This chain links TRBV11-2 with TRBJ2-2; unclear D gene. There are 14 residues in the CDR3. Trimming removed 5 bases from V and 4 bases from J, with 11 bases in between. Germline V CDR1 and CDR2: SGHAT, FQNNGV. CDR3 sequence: CASSIGSGTGELFF. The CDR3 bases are TGTGCCAGCAGCATAGGTAGTGGCACCGGGGAGCTGTTTTTT.

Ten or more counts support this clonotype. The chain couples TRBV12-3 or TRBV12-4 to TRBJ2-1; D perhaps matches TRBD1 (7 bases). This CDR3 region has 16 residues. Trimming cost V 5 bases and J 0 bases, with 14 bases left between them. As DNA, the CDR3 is TGTGCCAGCAGTCTATGGGGGGACAGCTCCTACAATGAGCAGTTCTTC. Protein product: CASSLWGDSSYNEQFF.

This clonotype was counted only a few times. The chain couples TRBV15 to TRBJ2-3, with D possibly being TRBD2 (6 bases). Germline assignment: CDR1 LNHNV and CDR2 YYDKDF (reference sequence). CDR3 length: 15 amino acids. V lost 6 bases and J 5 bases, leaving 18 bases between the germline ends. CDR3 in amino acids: CATRGGARQRDTQYF. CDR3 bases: TGTGCCACCAGGGGGGGAGCCAGGCAACGAGATACGCAGTATTTT.

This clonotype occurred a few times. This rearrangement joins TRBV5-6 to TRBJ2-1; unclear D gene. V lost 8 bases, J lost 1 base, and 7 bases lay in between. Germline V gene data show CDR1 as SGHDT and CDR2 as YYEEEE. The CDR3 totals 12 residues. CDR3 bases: TGTGCCAGTACAGCTTCCTACAATGAGCAGTTCTTC. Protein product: CASTASYNEQFF.

This CDR3 is CASSITSEEYNEQFF. The CDR3 DNA reads TGTGCCAGTAGTATAACTAGCGAGGAGTACAATGAGCAGTTCTTC. The V call is TRBV19, the J call TRBJ2-1; the match to TRBD2 covers 7 bases. CDR1 is LNHDA and CDR2 is SQIVND in the germline V gene (reference sequence). The CDR3 length is 15 residues. J lost 4 bases, V lost 2 bases, and 5 bases had no gene match.

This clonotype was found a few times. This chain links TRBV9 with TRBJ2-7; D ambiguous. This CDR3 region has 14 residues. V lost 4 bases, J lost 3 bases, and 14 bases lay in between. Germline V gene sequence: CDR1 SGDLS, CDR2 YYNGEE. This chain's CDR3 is CASSPASSSYEQYF. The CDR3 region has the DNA TGTGCCAGCAGCCCCGCGTCGAGTAGCTACGAGCAGTACTTC. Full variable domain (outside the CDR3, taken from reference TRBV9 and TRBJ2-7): DSGVTQTPKHLITATGQRVTLRCSPRSGDLSVYWYQQSLDQGLQFLIQYYNGEERAKGNILERFSAQQFPDLHSELNLSSLELGDSALYFCASSPASSSYEQYFGPGTRLTVT.

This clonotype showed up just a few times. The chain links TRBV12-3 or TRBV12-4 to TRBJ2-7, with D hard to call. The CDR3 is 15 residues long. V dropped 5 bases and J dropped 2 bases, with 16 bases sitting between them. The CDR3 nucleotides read TGTGCCAGCAGTCTCCACCGGCTCGGAACCTACGAGCAGTACTTC. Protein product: CASSLHRLGTYEQYF.